A selection of T cell receptor beta chains follows, all from one sample in a study of chemoradiotherapy in HPV16-positive cancers. Method: immunoSEQ multiplex PCR; TCRdb's copy keeps in-frame clones and lacks some. In the table there are roughly 32,000 clones, 70% to 90% of which are singletons. The specimen comprised blood, sampled from a patient who underwent chemoradiotherapy. The origin of the receptors is a human donor with HPV-associated anogenital cancer. CDR3s include the opening cysteine and the closing phenylalanine or tryptophan. The D gene is left open where the match is weak. Expanded clones are given a class, and other clones once, few, many or no size at all.

TRBJ1-1 | NA | NA | TRBV9 | CASSVEAGLNTEAFF | TGTGCCAGCAGCGTAGAGGCAGGCCTCAACACTGAAGCTTTCTTT
TRBJ2-7 | NA | TRBD1 | TRBV25-1 | CASSAFGDRGTYEQYF | TGTGCCAGCAGTGCCTTCGGGGACAGGGGCACCTACGAGCAGTACTTC
TRBJ2-1 | once | TRBD1 | TRBV6-5 | CASSYGGQGSEQFF | TGTGCCAGCAGTTATGGAGGACAGGGCAGTGAGCAGTTCTTC
TRBJ1-1 | NA | TRBD1 | TRBV19 | CASSMTGDTEAFF | TGTGCCAGTAGTATGACAGGGGACACTGAAGCTTTCTTT
TRBJ2-1 | NA | NA | TRBV7-9 | CASSLAGAHDEQFF | TGTGCCAGCAGCTTAGCGGGAGCTCACGATGAGCAGTTCTTC
TRBJ2-7 | NA | NA | TRBV4-1 | CASSQERLGGYEQYF | TGCGCCAGCAGCCAAGAAAGACTCGGGGGCTACGAGCAGTACTTC
TRBJ1-4 | NA | NA | TRBV23-1 | CASSHRQEKLFF | TGCGCCAGCAGTCACCGGCAGGAAAAACTGTTTTTT
TRBJ1-5 | NA | TRBD1 | TRBV10-3 | CAISESGQGGAVNQPQHF | TGTGCCATCAGTGAGTCGGGGCAGGGGGGGGCAGTCAATCAGCCCCAGCATTTT
TRBJ1-5 | NA | NA | TRBV7-2 | CASSPVGGRQPQHF | TGTGCCAGCAGCCCCGTGGGGGGCAGACAGCCCCAGCATTTT
TRBJ2-3 | NA | NA | TRBV30 | CARNSASTDTQYF | TGTGCCCGGAACAGTGCTAGCACAGATACGCAGTATTTT
TRBJ1-6 | NA | NA | TRBV30 | CAWNSAGVNSPLHF | TGTGCCTGGAATAGTGCAGGAGTAAATTCACCCCTCCACTTT
TRBJ1-1 | NA | NA | TRBV27 | CASSLNRRDTEAFF | TGTGCCAGCAGTTTAAACAGGCGCGACACTGAAGCTTTCTTT
TRBJ2-1 | NA | NA | TRBV27 | CASNEGLAYNEQFF | TGTGCCAGCAACGAGGGGCTAGCCTACAATGAGCAGTTCTTC
TRBJ2-2 | NA | NA | TRBV7-2 | CASRRQGGTGELFF | TGTGCCAGCCGGAGACAGGGAGGCACCGGGGAGCTGTTTTTT
TRBJ1-2 | once | NA | TRBV4-3 | CASSQDRGFLGTNYGYTF | TGCGCCAGCAGCCAAGATCGGGGTTTTCTCGGGACCAACTATGGCTACACCTTC
TRBJ1-2 | NA | NA | TRBV7-9 | CASSRSSNYGYTF | TGTGCCAGCAGCCGGTCTTCTAACTATGGCTACACCTTC
TRBJ2-1 | NA | TRBD2 | TRBV19 | CASSVRGSGAGNEQFF | TGTGCCAGTAGTGTCCGGGGGAGCGGGGCTGGAAATGAGCAGTTCTTC
TRBJ1-2 | NA | NA | TRBV5-6 | CASSLLGGYGYTF | TGTGCCAGCAGCCTCTTAGGGGGCTATGGCTACACCTTC
TRBJ2-7 | NA | TRBD2 | TRBV5-6 | CASSFLAGPRDEQYF | TGTGCCAGCAGCTTCTTAGCGGGCCCCCGCGACGAGCAGTACTTC
TRBJ2-7 | NA | NA | TRBV9 | CASSAGDWRYEQYF | TGTGCCAGCAGTGCCGGGGACTGGCGCTACGAGCAGTACTTC
TRBJ2-3 | few | NA | TRBV6-1 | CAEAGAPTDTQYF | TGTGCCGAGGCGGGGGCCCCCACAGATACGCAGTATTTT
TRBJ2-7 | NA | TRBD1 | TRBV13 | CASSLGGVGQTYEQYF | TGTGCCAGCAGCTTAGGAGGCGTGGGACAGACCTACGAGCAGTACTTC
TRBJ1-2 | NA | NA | TRBV6-4 | CASSQGFGYGYTF | TGTGCCAGCAGCCAGGGGTTCGGGTATGGCTACACCTTC
TRBJ2-5 | NA | NA | TRBV4-2 | CASSQDTRISETQYF | TGTGCCAGCAGCCAAGATACCCGGATTTCAGAGACCCAGTACTTC
TRBJ2-4 | NA | NA | TRBV7-9 | CASSLVAAKNIQYF | TGTGCCAGCAGCTTAGTCGCAGCTAAGAACATTCAGTACTTC
TRBJ1-3 | NA | NA | TRBV5-1 | CASSLGPGNGNTIYF | TGCGCCAGCAGCTTGGGCCCAGGAAATGGAAACACCATATATTTT
TRBJ1-5 | NA | NA | TRBV30 | CAWSVGSNQPQHF | TGTGCCTGGAGTGTTGGAAGCAATCAGCCCCAGCATTTT
TRBJ2-7 | NA | TRBD1 | TRBV6-6 | CASSSGQARDYEQYF | TGTGCCAGCAGTTCCGGACAGGCAAGGGACTACGAGCAGTACTTC
TRBJ1-5 | NA | NA | TRBV29-1 | CSVVVSNQPQHF | TGCAGCGTTGTGGTTAGCAATCAGCCCCAGCATTTT
TRBJ2-2 | NA | NA | TRBV19 | CASSRDQGRLVTGELFF | TGTGCCAGTAGTAGGGATCAGGGGCGGTTAGTGACCGGGGAGCTGTTTTTT
TRBJ1-6 | NA | NA | TRBV5-4 | CASSLVRGDSNSPLHF | TGTGCCAGCAGCTTGGTTAGGGGGGATTCTAATTCACCCCTCCACTTT
TRBJ1-6 | NA | NA | TRBV27 | CASSLNRARGYNSPLHF | TGTGCCAGCAGTTTAAATAGGGCCAGGGGATATAATTCACCCCTCCACTTT
TRBJ2-5 | NA | NA | TRBV19 | CASSIGGTHQETQYF | TGTGCCAGTAGTATAGGGGGAACACACCAAGAGACCCAGTACTTC
TRBJ2-7 | NA | TRBD2 | TRBV27 | CASSLGTTSYEQYF | TGTGCCAGCAGTTTAGGGACTACATCCTACGAGCAGTACTTC
TRBJ2-5 | NA | NA | TRBV7-2 | CASIPSGLPGETQYF | TGTGCCAGCATCCCCAGTGGGCTTCCCGGGGAGACCCAGTACTTC
TRBJ1-5 | NA | NA | TRBV5-5 | CASSLAVQVRQPQHF | TGTGCCAGCAGCTTGGCCGTTCAGGTTCGTCAGCCCCAGCATTTT
TRBJ1-3 | NA | NA | TRBV7-2 | CASSLAGPIYF | TGTGCCAGCAGCTTAGCGGGCCCCATATATTTT
TRBJ2-3 | NA | TRBD2 | TRBV7-2 | CASSPRGVTDTQYF | TGTGCCAGCAGCCCTCGGGGGGTCACAGATACGCAGTATTTT
TRBJ1-2 | NA | NA | TRBV11-2 | CASSRRGSQGYTF | TGTGCCAGCAGCCGCAGGGGCAGTCAGGGCTACACCTTC
TRBJ2-1 | NA | NA | TRBV5-1 | CASRVGGASYNEQFF | TGCGCCAGCAGGGTCGGCGGGGCCTCCTACAATGAGCAGTTCTTC
TRBJ2-4 | NA | NA | TRBV10-2 | CASSENNVDIQYF | TGCGCCAGCAGTGAGAATAACGTGGACATTCAGTACTTC
TRBJ2-5 | NA | NA | TRBV15 | CATSPDEGAKTQYF | TGTGCCACCAGCCCAGACGAAGGGGCGAAGACCCAGTACTTC
TRBJ2-7 | few | NA | TRBV5-6 | CASSSEEGGSYEQYF | TGTGCCAGCAGCTCGGAAGAGGGGGGCTCCTACGAGCAGTACTTC
TRBJ2-1 | few | NA | TRBV6-4 | CASSPTGNYNEQFF | TGTGCCAGCAGCCCGACAGGAAACTACAATGAGCAGTTCTTC
TRBJ1-2 | few | NA | TRBV5-1 | CASSREGQGRDYGYTF | TGCGCCAGCAGCCGCGAAGGGCAGGGGAGGGACTATGGCTACACCTTC
TRBJ2-7 | NA | NA | TRBV7-2 | CASSPPASYEQYF | TGTGCCAGCAGCCCACCCGCGTCCTACGAGCAGTACTTC
TRBJ1-5 | NA | NA | TRBV19 | CASSILVPDNQPQHF | TGTGCCAGTAGTATACTTGTGCCCGATAATCAGCCCCAGCATTTT
TRBJ2-3 | NA | TRBD2 | TRBV5-4 | CASSPPGLAGDTQYF | TGTGCCAGCAGTCCTCCGGGACTAGCGGGAGATACGCAGTATTTT
TRBJ2-7 | once | NA | TRBV19 | CASSPQGRGSYEQYF | TGTGCCAGTAGCCCTCAGGGCCGCGGTTCTTACGAGCAGTACTTC
TRBJ2-1 | few | TRBD2 | TRBV4-3 | CASSQAGLPYNEQFF | TGCGCCAGCAGCCAAGCGGGACTACCCTACAATGAGCAGTTCTTC
TRBJ1-2 | NA | NA | TRBV29-1 | CSVYHRTANYGYTF | TGCAGCGTTTATCACAGAACGGCAAACTATGGCTACACCTTC
TRBJ1-5 | NA | NA | TRBV9 | CASSPDGDSNQPQHF | TGTGCCAGCAGCCCCGACGGTGACAGCAATCAGCCCCAGCATTTT
TRBJ2-4 | NA | NA | TRBV6-5 | CASSYEGDIQYF | TGTGCCAGCAGTTACGAGGGAGACATTCAGTACTTC
TRBJ2-2 | NA | NA | TRBV7-2 | CASSTDTGELFF | TGTGCCAGCAGCACCGACACCGGGGAGCTGTTTTTT
TRBJ1-2 | NA | NA | TRBV30 | CAWSVHMDGYTF | TGTGCCTGGAGTGTACATATGGATGGCTACACCTTC
TRBJ2-6 | once | NA | TRBV5-6 | CASSTSHDGANVLTF | TGTGCCAGCAGCACCAGCCACGATGGGGCCAACGTCCTGACTTTC
TRBJ2-2 | NA | TRBD1 | TRBV7-9 | CASSSGTVLIGELFF | TGTGCCAGCAGCTCCGGGACAGTCCTGATCGGGGAGCTGTTTTTT
TRBJ1-1 | NA | TRBD1 | TRBV7-8 | CASSSGQGPNTEAFF | TGTGCCAGCAGCTCGGGACAGGGGCCGAACACTGAAGCTTTCTTT
TRBJ2-2 | NA | NA | TRBV19 | CASTNKGGSTGELFF | TGTGCCAGTACCAACAAGGGGGGATCTACCGGGGAGCTGTTTTTT
TRBJ1-4 | NA | NA | TRBV7-2 | CASSLDPVNEKLFF | TGTGCCAGCAGCTTAGATCCGGTTAATGAAAAACTGTTTTTT